The present TCR beta chain was sequenced within a study of neurological immune-mediated disorders. This clonotype was recorded many times. Mismatch with germline at one junction end may stem from a read error. TCRdb reprocessed the 5' RACE reads with MiXCR, giving one entry per CDR3 protein. The sample yields fewer than 30,000 distinct CDR3 sequences, about an eighth seen once. This CDR3 region has 14 residues. Germline V lookup: CDR1 SGHNT, CDR2 YYREEE (reference sequence). This receptor was identified in a woman aged 60-70 years with HTLV-1-associated myelopathy (HAM/TSP). V is TRBV5-4 and J is TRBJ2-7; D is unresolved. Sequences were obtained from PBMCs. The CDR3 here is CASSLNLGSYKQYF. The CDR3 DNA sequence: TGTGCCAGCAGCTTGAATCTAGGCTCCTACAAGCAGTACTTC.